These 29 T cell receptor beta chains originate from one sample sequenced in a study of preoperative IRX-2 immunotherapy in early breast cancer. Sample treatment: preoperative locoregional IRX-2 cytokine immunotherapy. TCRdb keeps only in-frame clones here, not all; method: immunoSEQ multiplex PCR. Of about 98,000 clones detected, 86% appear once; the ten largest clones hold roughly 2%. This specimen was tumor tissue, taken after IRX-2 immunotherapy. The receptors here all came from a human donor with breast cancer.

This clone was found a few times. The chain couples TRBV19 to TRBJ1-1; 10 nucleotides line up with TRBD1. Trimming cost V 10 bases and J 5 bases; bases outside gene matches: 7. The CDR3 extends over 13 amino acids. Germline CDR1 is LNHDA and CDR2 is SQIVND (reference sequence). CDR3 DNA sequence: TGTGCCATCAGAGACAGGGGGCGTACTGAAGCTTTCTTT. It is translated as CAIRDRGRTEAFF.

CDR3 sequence: CASSPRRGEEQYF. The CDR3 nucleotides read TGTGCCAGCTCACCCCGGAGGGGAGAAGAGCAGTACTTC. The V call is TRBV18, the J call TRBJ2-7; possibly TRBD2 for D (6 bases). V lost 3 bases to trimming and J lost 7 bases, with 13 bases between them. This CDR3 spans 13 amino acids. The germline CDR1 and CDR2 sequences are KGHSH and LQKENI.

The chain is built from TRBV10-3 and TRBJ1-4; the D is unclear. The CDR3 has 16 amino acids. From germline, CDR1 is ENHRY and CDR2 SYGVKD. The V and J ends lost 0 bases and 0 bases respectively, with 8 bases between them. The DNA for the CDR3 is TGTGCCATCAGTGAGTCGGGTCCTACAACTAATGAAAAACTGTTTTTT. Translating it yields CAISESGPTTNEKLFF.

The chain joins TRBV30 to TRBJ2-2, with D possibly being TRBD2 (6 bases). Germline V gives CDR1 GTSNPN, CDR2 SVGIG (reference sequence). The germline V and J ends were trimmed by 5 bases and 0 bases, with 19 bases remaining between them. The CDR3 has 17 amino acids. In DNA form, the CDR3 reads TGTGCCTGGGGTGGAGGGCCAATCCCGGCGAACACCGGGGAGCTGTTTTTT. The encoded protein is CAWGGGPIPANTGELFF.

The genes are TRBV19 and TRBJ1-1; D is undetermined. Germline CDR1 reads LNHDA; CDR2 reads SQIVND (reference sequence). V lost 10 bases and J 1 base, leaving 7 bases between the germline ends. CDR3 length: 11 amino acids. The CDR3 spells CATKRNTEAFF. The CDR3 DNA reads as TGTGCCACAAAGAGGAACACTGAAGCTTTCTTT.

The rearrangement uses TRBV5-1 and TRBJ2-7; D may be TRBD2 (6 bases). This CDR3 comprises 14 residues. V lost 0 bases and J lost 6, with 13 bases in between. Germline CDR1 and CDR2: SGHRS and YFSETQ. Here the CDR3 DNA reads TGCGCCAGCAGCTTGGCCGTGGGAGCGGGCGAGCAGTACTTC. Its protein product is CASSLAVGAGEQYF.

This clone showed up just once. The rearrangement uses TRBV7-8 and TRBJ1-2; no firm D call. CDR1 SGHVS and CDR2 FQNEAQ come from the germline V gene. The CDR3 has 13 amino acids. The V gene lost 1 base and the J gene lost 8 bases, with 11 bases spanning the gap. The CDR3 DNA reads TGTGCCAGCAGCTTAGGAGTTTCGGAAGGCTACACCTTC. Amino acids: CASSLGVSEGYTF.

V and J are TRBV15 and TRBJ1-2, with 9 bases matching TRBD1. This CDR3 is built from 14 residues. Trimming removed 5 bases from V and 8 bases from J; junction bases left unmatched: 9. Per germline, CDR1 LNHNV and CDR2 YYDKDF (reference sequence). The CDR3 nucleotides read TGTGCCACCAGCGGGGACAGGGACGGTTACGGCTACACCTTC. This gives the protein CATSGDRDGYGYTF.

This clone was found once. This chain links TRBV11-3 with TRBJ1-2; 10 bases are shared with TRBD1. J was trimmed by 1 base and V by 3 bases; bases with no gene match: 2. The CDR3 loop spans 15 amino acids. Looked up from germline, CDR1 is SGHNT and CDR2 is YENEEA. The CDR3 loop is CASSFRTGGNYGYTF. The CDR3 DNA is TGTGCCAGCAGCTTTCGGACAGGGGGTAACTATGGCTACACCTTC. Looking up the rest from reference TRBV11-3 and TRBJ1-2 gives the full variable domain: EAGVVQSPRYKIIEKKQPVAFWCNPISGHNTLYWYLQNLGQGPELLIRYENEEAVDDSQLPKDRFSAERLKGVDSTLKIQPAELGDSAVYLCASSFRTGGNYGYTFGSGTRLTVV.

The chain joins TRBV19 to TRBJ1-3; no reliable D call. V shed 7 bases and J shed 2 bases, with 9 bases lying between them. CDR3 length: 13 amino acids. Germline CDR1 LNHDA, CDR2 SQIVND (reference sequence). The CDR3 loop is CASNPPPGNTIYF. The CDR3 DNA is TGTGCCAGTAATCCTCCGCCTGGAAACACCATATATTTT.

The chain links TRBV19 to TRBJ1-2; D perhaps matches TRBD1 (6 bases). CDR1 LNHDA and CDR2 SQIVND come from the germline V gene (reference sequence). The CDR3 totals 15 residues. Trimming removed 3 bases at V and 1 base at J, with 12 bases between. CDR3 in amino acids: CASSMAGEGNYGYTF. The CDR3 region has the DNA TGTGCCAGTAGTATGGCAGGGGAAGGTAACTATGGCTACACCTTC.

Comments on this clone: The sample carries other DNA sequences with the same CDR3. J is TRBJ1-4 and V is TRBV5-1, with TRBD1 matching over 8 bases. Germline CDR1 and CDR2: SGHRS and YFSETQ. After removal of 0 bases from V and 6 bases from J, the junction contained 1 base not matched to a gene. The CDR3 contains 14 residues. In DNA form, the CDR3 reads TGCGCCAGCAGCTTGGAACAGGGGGATGAAAAACTGTTTTTT. This encodes CASSLEQGDEKLFF.

The chain has TRBV6-8 and TRBJ1-2, with D possibly matching TRBD1 (5 bases). This CDR3 spans 14 amino acids. Trimming shortened V by 5 bases and J by 3 bases, and 13 bases separated the two germline ends. Germline CDR1 is MNHGY and CDR2 is SAAAGT. CDR3 sequence reads: CASSGRVGDYGYTF. CDR3 nucleotides: TGTGCCAGCAGTGGAAGGGTAGGGGACTATGGCTACACCTTC.

This chain links TRBV18 with TRBJ2-2; no clear D gene. V gave up 3 bases and J gave up 4 bases, with 12 bases separating them. The CDR3 spans 15 residues. Germline CDR1 is KGHSH and CDR2 is LQKENI. CDR3 coding DNA: TGTGCCAGCTCACCGCCGGGCCTCTCCACCGGGGAGCTGTTTTTT. This translates into CASSPPGLSTGELFF.

This sequence joins TRBV7-7 and TRBJ2-1, with a weak D call TRBD1 (5 bases). Germline CDR1 is SSHAT and CDR2 is FNYEAQ (reference sequence). The CDR3 loop spans 15 amino acids. V dropped 3 bases and J dropped 4 bases, with 13 bases sitting between them. The CDR3 spells CASSFQGALYNEQFF. In DNA, the CDR3 is TGTGCCAGCAGCTTCCAGGGTGCTCTTTACAATGAGCAGTTCTTC.

This chain joins TRBV28 and TRBJ2-7, with D possibly TRBD2 on 5 matching bases. CDR1 is MDHEN, CDR2 SYDVKM, per germline. Trimming took off 2 bases at V and 3 bases at J, with 11 bases between the two ends. CDR3 length equals 14 residues. The CDR3 DNA sequence: TGTGCCAGCAGTTTACTGGGAGTTAGCTACGAGCAGTACTTC. It translates to CASSLLGVSYEQYF.

The chain combines TRBV30 with TRBJ2-7, with 7 bases aligning to TRBD2. CDR3 length: 13 amino acids. J lost 2 bases, V lost 2 bases, and 3 bases had no gene match. Germline CDR1 reads GTSNPN; CDR2 reads SVGIG (reference sequence). The DNA of the CDR3 is TGTGCCTGGAGTAGCGGGACGACCTACGAGCAGTACTTC. It codes for CAWSSGTTYEQYF.

As to this clone: The germline gene is not matched at one end of the junction; a read error may be the cause. This chain joins TRBV7-1 and TRBJ2-3, with 7 bases lining up with TRBD1. TRBV7-1 is an ORF, and what it does is uncertain. The CDR3 runs 13 residues. The CDR3 nucleotides read TGTGCTAGCAGCGACCAGGGGGCAGATACGCAGTATTTT. Translating it yields CASSDQGADTQYF.

The chain recombines TRBV19 with TRBJ1-5, with TRBD1 matching over 7 bases. V was clipped by 5 bases and J by 0 bases; unmatched bases: 13. CDR1 LNHDA and CDR2 SQIVND come from the germline V gene (reference sequence). The CDR3 consists of 18 residues. CDR3 nucleotides: TGTGCCAGTAGTCCGAGGACAGGCCTGGAGAATAGCAATCAGCCCCAGCATTTT. This gives the protein CASSPRTGLENSNQPQHF.

The gene calls are TRBV2 and TRBJ1-6; no clear D gene. V lost 8 bases and J 6 bases, leaving 23 bases between the germline ends. This CDR3 comprises 17 residues. Germline V CDR1 and CDR2: SNHLY, FYNNEI. The CDR3 DNA reads TGTGCCAGCGTAGTGGCAGCCACTAATCCGCTTAATTCACCCCTCCACTTT. This encodes CASVVAATNPLNSPLHF. Drawing the rest from reference TRBV2 and TRBJ1-6, the complete variable domain is EPEVTQTPSHQVTQMGQEVILRCVPISNHLYFYWYRQILGQKVEFLVSFYNNEISEKSEIFDDQFSVERPDGSNFTLKIRSTKLEDSAMYFCASVVAATNPLNSPLHFGNGTRLTVT.

The chain combines TRBV30 with TRBJ2-3; unclear D gene. CDR3 length: 15 residues. V shed 4 bases and J shed 4 bases, with 18 bases lying between them. The germline CDR1 and CDR2 sequences are GTSNPN and SVGIG (reference sequence). The CDR3 bases are TGTGCCTGGAATGCAGACGAGCTCCTGGCAGATACGCAGTATTTT. Protein: CAWNADELLADTQYF. The entire variable domain, with the rest obtained from reference TRBV30 and TRBJ2-3, is as follows: SQTIHQWPATLVQPVGSPLSLECTVEGTSNPNLYWYRQAAGRGLQLLFYSVGIGQISSEVPQNLSASRPQDRQFILSSKKLLLSDSGFYLCAWNADELLADTQYFGPGTRLTVL.

The J gene is TRBJ2-3, the V gene TRBV18; no reliable D call. Germline CDR1 KGHSH, CDR2 LQKENI. The CDR3 extends over 15 amino acids. The ends were cut back, 2 bases at V and 2 bases at J, with 11 bases in the middle. The CDR3 nucleotides read TGTGCCAGCTCACCATTTCCGGGCCCCACAGATACGCAGTATTTT. This encodes CASSPFPGPTDTQYF.

This sequence joins TRBV5-1 and TRBJ1-1; 7 bases are shared with TRBD1. Germline assignment: CDR1 SGHRS and CDR2 YFSETQ. After removal of 4 bases from V and 5 bases from J, the junction contained 11 bases not matched to a gene. The CDR3 extends over 15 amino acids. The CDR3 DNA sequence: TGCGCCAGCAGCCGGGACAGCGGCCGAGGGACTGAAGCTTTCTTT. Translating it yields CASSRDSGRGTEAFF.

V gene TRBV30 combines with J gene TRBJ1-3; D remains ambiguous. This CDR3 is 16 amino acids long. Germline lookup yields CDR1 GTSNPN and CDR2 SVGIG (reference sequence). V shed 5 bases and J shed 3 bases, with 20 bases lying between them. The CDR3 loop is CAWSFSSATLGNTIYF. The CDR3 DNA reads TGTGCCTGGTCCTTCTCCTCGGCCACTCTTGGAAACACCATATATTTT.

This chain joins TRBV9 and TRBJ1-1; 7 bases agree with TRBD1. From germline, CDR1 is SGDLS and CDR2 YYNGEE. The CDR3 loop spans 12 amino acids. V dropped 6 bases and J dropped 6; count of bases not matched to a gene: 5. CDR3 protein: CASKQGRAEAFF. CDR3 DNA sequence: TGTGCCAGCAAACAGGGGCGGGCTGAAGCTTTCTTT.

This sequence joins TRBV19 and TRBJ2-7; TRBD2 aligns across 7 bases. Per the germline V gene, CDR1 is LNHDA and CDR2 is SQIVND (reference sequence). The CDR3 covers 15 residues. V was clipped by 4 bases and J by 3 bases; unmatched bases: 9. The CDR3 spells CASSTHSGNNYEQYF. In nucleotides, the CDR3 is TGTGCCAGTAGTACTCACAGCGGGAACAACTACGAGCAGTACTTC. Drawing the rest from reference TRBV19 and TRBJ2-7, the complete variable domain is DGGITQSPKYLFRKEGQNVTLSCEQNLNHDAMYWYRQDPGQGLRLIYYSQIVNDFQKGDIAEGYSVSREKKESFPLTVTSAQKNPTAFYLCASSTHSGNNYEQYFGPGTRLTVT.

The V call is TRBV11-3, the J call TRBJ1-6, with D hard to call. The CDR3 is made up of 16 amino acids. Deletions cut 1 base from V and 1 base from J, with 8 bases between. Per germline, CDR1 SGHNT and CDR2 YENEEA. Here the CDR3 reads CASSLGMGSYNSPLHF. The CDR3 nucleotides are TGTGCCAGCAGCTTAGGCATGGGATCCTATAATTCACCCCTCCACTTT.

V and J are TRBV11-3 and TRBJ2-1; maybe TRBD1 (6 bases). The CDR3 is 16 amino acids. V was trimmed by 1 base and J by 0 bases, leaving 10 bases between them. Germline V gives CDR1 SGHNT, CDR2 YENEEA. Here the CDR3 reads CASSLVAGDSYNEQFF. The CDR3 DNA reads TGTGCCAGCAGCTTAGTAGCAGGGGACTCCTACAATGAGCAGTTCTTC. Supplemented by reference TRBV11-3 and TRBJ2-1, the full variable domain reads EAGVVQSPRYKIIEKKQPVAFWCNPISGHNTLYWYLQNLGQGPELLIRYENEEAVDDSQLPKDRFSAERLKGVDSTLKIQPAELGDSAVYLCASSLVAGDSYNEQFFGPGTRLTVL.

This clone is a singleton in its sample. V is TRBV5-1 and J is TRBJ1-4, with TRBD1 matching 10 bases. CDR3 size: 15 residues. Per germline, CDR1 SGHRS and CDR2 YFSETQ. The ends lost 0 bases at V and 8 bases at J; junction bases unmatched: 4. The CDR3 here is CASSLAGTGEEKLFF. In DNA, the CDR3 is TGCGCCAGCAGCTTGGCCGGGACAGGGGAGGAAAAACTGTTTTTT.